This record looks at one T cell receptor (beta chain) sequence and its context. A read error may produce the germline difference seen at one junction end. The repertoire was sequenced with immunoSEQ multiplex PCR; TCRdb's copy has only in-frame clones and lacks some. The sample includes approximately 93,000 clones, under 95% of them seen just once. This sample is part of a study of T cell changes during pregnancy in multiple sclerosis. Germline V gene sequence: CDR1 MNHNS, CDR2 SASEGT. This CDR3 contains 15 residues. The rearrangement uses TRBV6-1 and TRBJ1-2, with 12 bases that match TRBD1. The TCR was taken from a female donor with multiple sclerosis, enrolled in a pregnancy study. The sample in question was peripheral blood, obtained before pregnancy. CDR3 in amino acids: CASSEGTGGRYGYTF. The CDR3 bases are TGTGCCAGCAGCGAAGGGACAGGGGGCCGCTATGGCTACACCTTC.